The 28 T cell receptor beta chains in this list originate from one sample, sequenced in a study of OX40 agonist ivuxolimab in advanced cancers. The data were produced by immunoSEQ multiplex PCR, yet TCRdb's version contains in-frame clones alone and is incomplete. The table lists approximately 58,000 clones, approximately 75% of them singletons. The starting material was CD4+ or CD8+ T cells sorted from blood, obtained in a trial of the OX40 agonist ivuxolimab. The receptor source for this set is an adult with an advanced solid tumor such as melanoma, head and neck, liver or kidney cancer.

The V call is TRBV18, the J call TRBJ1-5; the match to TRBD1 covers 9 bases. Germline V gene data show CDR1 as KGHSH and CDR2 as LQKENI. V shed 0 bases and J 5 bases; nucleotides not matched to a gene: 2. CDR3 length: 15 residues. CDR3 bases: TGTGCCAGCTCACCACCGGGACAGGGCGATCAGCCCCAGCATTTT. Translation gives CASSPPGQGDQPQHF.

The rearrangement joins TRBV4-2 to TRBJ2-6, with 8 positions matching TRBD2. The CDR3 has 17 residues. Per germline, CDR1 LGHNA and CDR2 YNFKEQ. With 4 bases clipped from V and 4 bases from J, the junction kept 9 bases outside the gene matches. CDR3 region: CASSPLSGGAGANVLTF. The CDR3 DNA reads as TGTGCCAGCAGCCCCCTGTCCGGGGGGGCGGGGGCCAACGTCCTGACTTTC.

The chain is built from TRBV5-6 and TRBJ1-6; D unclear. Germline V CDR1 and CDR2: SGHDT, YYEEEE. Trimming took off 0 bases at V and 2 bases at J, with 12 bases between the two ends. This CDR3 contains 17 residues. CDR3 nucleotide sequence: TGTGCCAGCAGCTTGGGGTTAGGGATTGCCTATAATTCACCCCTCCACTTT. The encoded protein is CASSLGLGIAYNSPLHF.

J is TRBJ1-1 and V is TRBV5-4; 7 bases line up with TRBD1. Germline CDR1 and CDR2: SGHNT and YYREEE (reference sequence). CDR3 length: 15 amino acids. V trimming: 5 bases; J trimming: 1 base; junction bases outside the gene matches: 8. As DNA, the CDR3 is TGTGCCAGCAGTCACAGGGGCCAAGGGAACACTGAAGCTTTCTTT. It encodes CASSHRGQGNTEAFF.

The chain uses TRBV5-4 and TRBJ2-2, with TRBD1 identical over 7 bases. V trimming: 1 base; J trimming: 5 bases; junction bases outside the gene matches: 5. This CDR3 spans 15 amino acids. Germline CDR1 SGHNT, CDR2 YYREEE (reference sequence). Here the CDR3 reads CASSLRQGGTGELFF. The CDR3 bases are TGTGCCAGCAGCTTGCGACAGGGTGGGACCGGGGAGCTGTTTTTT.

The chain employs TRBV5-1 and TRBJ2-3; no firm D call. Trimming took 7 bases from V and 1 from J, leaving 19 bases between them. Germline V gene data show CDR1 as SGHRS and CDR2 as YFSETQ. This CDR3 region has 16 residues. CDR3: CASSPPGHSGTDTQYF. The CDR3 DNA reads as TGCGCCAGCTCACCGCCGGGCCACTCGGGCACAGATACGCAGTATTTT.

The chain combines TRBV5-1 with TRBJ1-6, with TRBD1 matching over 9 bases. V was pared by 0 bases and J by 10 bases, with 8 bases of the junction left unmatched. Germline lookup yields CDR1 SGHRS and CDR2 YFSETQ. The CDR3 has 16 residues. This CDR3 is CASSLGGTGKGSPLHF. The CDR3 region has the DNA TGCGCCAGCAGCTTGGGAGGGACAGGGAAAGGCTCACCCCTCCACTTT.

The chain recombines TRBV27 with TRBJ1-2; 7 bases agree with TRBD1. From germline, CDR1 is MNHEY and CDR2 SMNVEV (reference sequence). The CDR3 is 13 residues long. Germline trimming cut 6 bases from V and 8 bases from J; bases unmatched to any gene: 9. CDR3 DNA: TGTGCCAGCAGACGAACAGGGGATGGGGGCTACACCTTC. It yields the protein CASRRTGDGGYTF.

A single count supports this clone. This chain uses TRBV5-6 with TRBJ2-2, with a tentative D call TRBD2 (7 bases). CDR1 is SGHDT and CDR2 is YYEEEE in the germline V gene. The ends were cut back, 4 bases at V and 0 bases at J, with 22 bases in the middle. The CDR3 length is 19 residues. The CDR3 here is CASSPGRGRGFANTGELFF. CDR3 DNA: TGTGCCAGCAGCCCCGGGCGGGGGCGGGGGTTCGCGAACACCGGGGAGCTGTTTTTT.

This clone was seen more than once but under ten times. The chain recombines TRBV5-4 with TRBJ2-3; D uncertain. Germline V CDR1 and CDR2: SGHNT, YYREEE (reference sequence). This CDR3 has 11 residues. The ends were cut back, 3 bases at V and 6 bases at J, with 5 bases in the middle. The CDR3 reads CASSWRDTQYF. DNA for the CDR3: TGTGCCAGCAGCTGGCGGGATACGCAGTATTTT.

This clone was detected only a few times. J is TRBJ1-5 and V is TRBV10-1; TRBD1 agrees at 7 bases. Germline V CDR1 and CDR2: WNHNN, SYGVQD (reference sequence). The V and J ends lost 6 bases and 6 bases, in that order; junction bases with no gene match: 5. This CDR3 region has 13 residues. CDR3 residues: CASSPDRVQPQHF. As DNA, the CDR3 is TGCGCCAGCAGCCCCGACAGGGTTCAGCCCCAGCATTTT.

The V call is TRBV20-1, the J call TRBJ1-2; no reliable D call. V was clipped by 5 bases and J by 4 bases, with 8 bases between them. Germline-derived CDR1 and CDR2 are DFQATT and SNEGSKA (reference sequence). The CDR3 spans 11 residues. The CDR3 bases are TGCAGTGCTTACCAGGTCTATGGCTACACCTTC. Translating gives CSAYQVYGYTF.

The chain has TRBV5-1 and TRBJ2-5; TRBD2 agrees at 13 bases. Trimming removed 4 bases from V and 7 bases from J; junction bases left unmatched: 13. The CDR3 runs 17 residues. Germline V CDR1 and CDR2: SGHRS, YFSETQ. The CDR3 reads CASSPRRTSGGQSTQYF. The CDR3 DNA is TGCGCCAGCAGCCCCCGGCGGACTAGCGGGGGCCAGTCGACCCAGTACTTC.

This chain links TRBV2 with TRBJ1-5; D is ambiguous. The CDR3 has 14 amino acids. V was trimmed by 3 bases and J by 5 bases, leaving 11 bases between them. CDR1 and CDR2 (germline): SNHLY, FYNNEI. The CDR3 region is CASSDRRVDQPQHF. The CDR3 nucleotides read TGTGCCAGCAGTGATCGTCGGGTGGATCAGCCCCAGCATTTT.

CDR3: CASSLGGVSNEQYF. The CDR3 DNA reads as TGTGCCAGCAGCTTAGGGGGGGTGAGTAACGAGCAGTACTTC. The gene calls are TRBV11-2 and TRBJ2-7, with D maybe TRBD2 (6 bases). V was pared by 1 base and J by 5 bases, with 12 bases between. CDR1 is SGHAT and CDR2 is FQNNGV in the germline V gene. The CDR3 is made up of 14 amino acids.

The count of this clone is one. In nucleotides, the CDR3 is TGTGCCAGCAGTTCCGGGACAGCGTTCTATGGCTACACCTTC. Its translation is CASSSGTAFYGYTF. The chain employs TRBV27 and TRBJ1-2; the match to TRBD1 covers 7 bases. Per the germline V gene, CDR1 is MNHEY and CDR2 is SMNVEV (reference sequence). V lost 4 bases, J lost 4 bases, and 6 bases stayed unmatched. The CDR3 runs 14 residues.

This sequence joins TRBV4-1 and TRBJ1-5; 7 bases match TRBD1. The CDR3 contains 15 residues. CDR1 and CDR2 (germline): MGHRA, YSYEKL. The junction had 8 bases not matched to a gene; V was cut back by 4 bases and J by 5 bases. CDR3 nucleotide sequence: TGCGCCAGCAGCCCCGACAGGGTAAGATATCAGCCCCAGCATTTT. Translation gives CASSPDRVRYQPQHF.

The chain recombines TRBV5-1 with TRBJ2-6; TRBD1 matches 11 bases. CDR3 size: 16 residues. CDR1 and CDR2 (germline): SGHRS, YFSETQ. V gave up 4 bases and J gave up 3 bases; unmatched junction bases: 3. CDR3 region: CASSGQGALGANVLTF. As DNA, the CDR3 is TGCGCCAGCAGCGGACAGGGGGCGCTTGGGGCCAACGTCCTGACTTTC.

The V gene is TRBV7-2, the J gene TRBJ2-2; D possibly uses TRBD1 or TRBD2 (5 bases each). CDR3 length equals 14 residues. Trimming pared 5 bases from V and 6 bases from J, leaving 13 bases between. Germline CDR1 is SGHTA and CDR2 is FQGNSA. For the CDR3, the DNA is TGTGCCAGCAGCCGTGGGGGTGGCGCCGGGGAGCTGTTTTTT. Protein sequence: CASSRGGGAGELFF.

This sequence joins TRBV19 and TRBJ2-7, with TRBD2 matching 8 bases. J was trimmed by 0 bases and V by 6 bases; bases with no gene match: 1. The CDR3 extends over 13 amino acids. Per the germline V gene, CDR1 is LNHDA and CDR2 is SQIVND (reference sequence). CDR3 bases: TGTGCCAGTAGCCTAGCGGGCTCCTACGAGCAGTACTTC. Its protein product is CASSLAGSYEQYF.

The genes are TRBV4-1 and TRBJ2-7, with 7 nucleotides matching TRBD1. CDR1 is MGHRA and CDR2 is YSYEKL in the germline V gene. The CDR3 contains 17 residues. Losses at the gene ends were 0 bases for V and 0 bases for J; bases not matched to a gene: 8. In DNA, the CDR3 is TGCGCCAGCAGCCAAGATGGGTGGGGACAGTTCTCCTACGAGCAGTACTTC. Its translation: CASSQDGWGQFSYEQYF.

The chain combines TRBV10-2 with TRBJ2-3; the D is unclear. The CDR3 has 10 residues. Germline CDR1 reads WSHSY; CDR2 reads SAAADI. V lost 8 bases and J lost 3, with 3 bases in between. CDR3 sequence (DNA): TGCGCCAGCGGAACAGATACGCAGTATTTT. It yields the protein CASGTDTQYF.

This sequence joins TRBV7-3 and TRBJ1-6; D ambiguous. The CDR3 runs 15 residues. Germline CDR1 and CDR2: SGHTA and FQGTGA. V lost 2 bases and J 9 bases, leaving 14 bases between the germline ends. In nucleotides, the CDR3 is TGTGCCAGCAGCTTAGAGACCGCGGCTGGTTCACCCCTCCACTTT. Amino acids: CASSLETAAGSPLHF.

V is TRBV2 and J is TRBJ1-4; TRBD1 aligns across 7 bases. The V gene's germline CDR1 is SNHLY and CDR2 FYNNEI. The CDR3 consists of 14 residues. V was pared by 6 bases and J by 3 bases, with 4 bases of the junction left unmatched. The CDR3 here is CASSSGTANEKLFF. CDR3 nucleotide sequence: TGTGCCAGCAGCTCCGGGACAGCTAATGAAAAACTGTTTTTT.

V and J are TRBV29-1 and TRBJ2-3, with 10 bases aligning to TRBD1. The CDR3 totals 14 residues. V was pared by 6 bases and J by 2 bases, with 5 bases of the junction left unmatched. Per germline, CDR1 SQVTM and CDR2 ANQGSEA. CDR3 region: CSVLGQGLTDTQYF. In nucleotides, the CDR3 is TGCAGCGTCTTGGGACAGGGGCTCACAGATACGCAGTATTTT.

The rearrangement uses TRBV5-1 and TRBJ1-1, with 9 bases aligning to TRBD1. This CDR3 comprises 15 residues. The germline gives CDR1 SGHRS, CDR2 YFSETQ. The junction had 8 bases not matched to a gene; V was cut back by 4 bases and J by 4 bases. CDR3 sequence reads: CASSRSGTGSTEAFF. For the CDR3, the DNA is TGCGCCAGCAGCAGATCCGGGACAGGGAGCACTGAAGCTTTCTTT.

CDR3: CASSFRQGNEAFF. In DNA, the CDR3 is TGTGCCAGCAGTTTCCGACAGGGGAATGAAGCTTTCTTT. V gene TRBV6-6 combines with J gene TRBJ1-1; TRBD1 matches 8 bases. The V gene end was trimmed by 4 bases and the J gene end by 7 bases; junction bases not matched to a gene: 5. There are 13 residues in the CDR3. Germline V gives CDR1 MNHNY, CDR2 SVGAGI (reference sequence).

The chain's CDR3 is CASSQEVGELFF. As DNA, the CDR3 is TGCGCCAGCAGCCAAGAGGTCGGGGAGCTGTTTTTT. The chain has TRBV4-1 and TRBJ2-2, with no clear D. Trimming took off 0 bases at V and 7 bases at J, with 3 bases between the two ends. Germline V CDR1 and CDR2: MGHRA, YSYEKL. The CDR3 runs 12 residues.